These 21 T cell receptor beta chains were all obtained from the same sample, sequenced in a study of blood T cell repertoires in COVID-19. Assay used: immunoSEQ multiplex PCR; TCRdb lists only in-frame clones, some missing. Here the sample spans more than 100,000 clones, 82% being singletons. What was sequenced was peripheral blood. These receptor sequences come from an older woman with acute or convalescent COVID-19.

This rearrangement joins TRBV24-1 to TRBJ2-5, with 7 bases lining up with TRBD2. Unmatched junction bases numbered 9, after V lost 4 bases and J lost 2 bases. Germline values: CDR1 KGHDR, CDR2 SFDVKD. CDR3 length: 16 amino acids. The CDR3 DNA sequence: TGTGCCACCAGTGACCCTTCTGGGGGGGGGCAAGAGACCCAGTACTTC. Encoded protein: CATSDPSGGGQETQYF.

This clone was seen a handful of times. This rearrangement joins TRBV7-2 to TRBJ1-2, with D maybe TRBD1 (6 bases). This CDR3 spans 14 amino acids. The V end was cut by 5 bases, the J end by 4 bases, with 14 bases between. Germline assignment: CDR1 SGHTA and CDR2 FQGNSA. CDR3 DNA: TGTGCCAGCAGCAGCCGGACAGCGCCCTATGGCTACACCTTC. This translates into CASSSRTAPYGYTF.

This clone was detected once. The rearrangement links TRBV7-2 to TRBJ1-1; 11 positions agree with TRBD1. The V gene end was trimmed by 4 bases and the J gene end by 6 bases; junction bases not matched to a gene: 19. The length of the CDR3 is 19 residues. Germline CDR1 is SGHTA and CDR2 is FQGNSA. The CDR3 region has the DNA TGTGCCAGCAGCTCCCTAAGACCGGGACAGGGGGATACTACCGCTGAAGCTTTCTTT. It translates to CASSSLRPGQGDTTAEAFF. Together with reference TRBV7-2 and TRBJ1-1, the CDR3 gives the full variable domain: GAGVSQSPSNKVTEKGKDVELRCDPISGHTALYWYRQSLGQGLEFLIYFQGNSAPDKSGLPSDRFSAERTGGSVSTLTIQRTQQEDSAVYLCASSSLRPGQGDTTAEAFFGQGTRLTVV.

In this sample, this clone turned up a few times. The chain employs TRBV7-8 and TRBJ1-2; TRBD1 matches 12 bases. Trimming at V came to 5 bases and at J to 2 bases, leaving 18 bases not matched to a gene. The CDR3 runs to 20 residues. From germline, CDR1 is SGHVS and CDR2 FQNEAQ. Written as DNA, the CDR3 is TGTGCCAGCAGCCGGCGTCTAGGCCCGGGACAGGGGGCATCAAACTATGGCTACACCTTC. Its translation: CASSRRLGPGQGASNYGYTF. Full variable domain (rest looked up from reference TRBV7-8 and TRBJ1-2): GAGVSQSPRYKVAKRGQDVALRCDPISGHVSLFWYQQALGQGPEFLTYFQNEAQLDKSGLPSDRFFAERPEGSVSTLKIQRTQQEDSAVYLCASSRRLGPGQGASNYGYTFGSGTRLTVV.

The rearrangement links TRBV6-6 to TRBJ1-5; 12 nucleotides agree with TRBD1. The CDR3 length is 15 residues. V trimming: 2 bases; J trimming: 5 bases; junction bases outside the gene matches: 1. Germline V gives CDR1 MNHNY, CDR2 SVGAGI (reference sequence). The CDR3 is CASSYGTGGDQPQHF. The CDR3 nucleotides are TGTGCCAGCAGTTACGGGACAGGGGGCGATCAGCCCCAGCATTTT.

The CDR3 region is CASSRQGAGYEQYV. DNA of the CDR3: TGTGCCAGCAGCCGACAGGGGGCGGGATACGAGCAGTACGTC. The chain links TRBV2 to TRBJ2-7; 10 bases match TRBD1. V trimming: 6 bases; J trimming: 4 bases; junction bases outside the gene matches: 6. Germline values: CDR1 SNHLY, CDR2 FYNNEI. This CDR3 has 14 residues.

V gene TRBV7-9 combines with J gene TRBJ2-2; D is possibly TRBD2 (5 bases). CDR3 length: 16 residues. V lost 6 bases and J 4 bases, leaving 18 bases between the germline ends. Germline CDR1 SEHNR, CDR2 FQNEAQ (reference sequence). CDR3 nucleotide sequence: TGTGCCAGCAGTGGTTATGGGCGGAGGATCACCGGGGAGCTGTTTTTT. Its protein product is CASSGYGRRITGELFF.

The gene calls are TRBV19 and TRBJ1-5; possibly TRBD1 for D (6 bases). This CDR3 comprises 16 residues. With 5 bases removed from V and 1 base from J, the gap between germline ends came to 15 bases. Germline CDR1 and CDR2: LNHDA and SQIVND (reference sequence). In DNA, the CDR3 is TGTGCCAGTAGTCCCGGACAGCACTCAAGCAATCAGCCCCAGCATTTT. It specifies CASSPGQHSSNQPQHF. Full variable domain (missing parts from reference TRBV19 and TRBJ1-5): DGGITQSPKYLFRKEGQNVTLSCEQNLNHDAMYWYRQDPGQGLRLIYYSQIVNDFQKGDIAEGYSVSREKKESFPLTVTSAQKNPTAFYLCASSPGQHSSNQPQHFGDGTRLSIL.

This sequence joins TRBV24-1 and TRBJ1-5; D remains unclear. This CDR3 region has 14 residues. Germline CDR1 KGHDR, CDR2 SFDVKD. Trimming left V 6 bases short and J 6 bases short, with 14 bases between. CDR3 protein: CATSPADGIQPQHF. The CDR3 nucleotides read TGTGCCACCAGTCCCGCCGACGGGATTCAGCCCCAGCATTTT.

The chain joins TRBV2 to TRBJ1-1; possible D gene TRBD1, 6 bases. This CDR3 has 13 amino acids. The V gene lost 7 bases and the J gene lost 1 base, with 10 bases spanning the gap. Germline CDR1 and CDR2: SNHLY and FYNNEI. For the CDR3, the DNA is TGTGCCAGCACCTTACAGGGGAACACTGAAGCTTTCTTT. This encodes CASTLQGNTEAFF.

The rearrangement links TRBV3-1 (or the pseudogene TRBV3-2) to TRBJ2-3, with 15 bases identical to TRBD2. This CDR3 region has 17 residues. Germline assignment: CDR1 LGHDT and CDR2 YNNKEL (reference sequence). V lost 5 bases and J lost 7; bases outside the gene matches: 10. CDR3 in DNA: TGTGCCAGCAGCTTGAGGACTAGCGGGGGGGCCGGGTATACGCAGTATTTT. It specifies CASSLRTSGGAGYTQYF.

The genes are TRBV7-9 and TRBJ2-7; D remains ambiguous. Per germline, CDR1 SEHNR and CDR2 FQNEAQ (reference sequence). V lost 0 bases to trimming and J lost 4 bases, with 7 bases between them. The CDR3 totals 13 residues. CDR3 DNA sequence: TGTGCCAGCAGCTTAGCCGTAGATTACGAGCAGTACGTC. This translates into CASSLAVDYEQYV.

This clone was counted once. The chain links TRBV3-1 (or the pseudogene TRBV3-2) to TRBJ1-5, with D possibly matching TRBD1 (5 bases). Per the germline V gene, CDR1 is LGHDT and CDR2 is YNNKEL (reference sequence). The CDR3 consists of 17 residues. V lost 0 bases to trimming and J lost 0 bases, with 12 bases between them. The CDR3 DNA sequence: TGTGCCAGCAGCCAAGATCAGGGCCCGTATAGCAATCAGCCCCAGCATTTT. Its translation is CASSQDQGPYSNQPQHF.

This clone was observed a handful of times. The genes are TRBV7-9 and TRBJ1-1, with 9 bases fitting TRBD1. The germline V gene has CDR1 SEHNR and CDR2 FQNEAQ (reference sequence). The CDR3 totals 16 residues. Trimming cost V 5 bases and J 0 bases; bases outside gene matches: 7. Here the CDR3 DNA reads TGTGCCAGCAGCGATACCTGGACAGGGGTGAACACTGAAGCTTTCTTT. It is translated as CASSDTWTGVNTEAFF. Based on the CDR3 plus reference TRBV7-9 and TRBJ1-1, the full variable domain is DTGVSQNPRHKITKRGQNVTFRCDPISEHNRLYWYRQTLGQGPEFLTYFQNEAQLEKSRLLSDRFSAERPKGSFSTLEIQRTEQGDSAMYLCASSDTWTGVNTEAFFGQGTRLTVV.

V and J are TRBV2 and TRBJ2-1, with D possibly being TRBD2 (7 bases). From germline, CDR1 is SNHLY and CDR2 FYNNEI. Between the trimmed V and J ends, which lost 7 bases and 7 bases, there was a span of 20 bases. This CDR3 is 15 amino acids long. The chain's CDR3 is CASTPGGLLRNEQFF. The DNA of the CDR3 is TGTGCCAGCACCCCGGGGGGCCTACTTAGGAATGAGCAGTTCTTC. The whole variable domain, remainder taken from reference TRBV2 and TRBJ2-1, is EPEVTQTPSHQVTQMGQEVILRCVPISNHLYFYWYRQILGQKVEFLVSFYNNEISEKSEIFDDQFSVERPDGSNFTLKIRSTKLEDSAMYFCASTPGGLLRNEQFFGPGTRLTVL.

CDR3 sequence (DNA): TGTGCCAGCAGGACAGGGGAGTATGGCTACACCTTC. It yields the protein CASRTGEYGYTF. The V call is TRBV6-5, the J call TRBJ1-2, with 8 bases identical to TRBD1. Germline assignment: CDR1 MNHEY and CDR2 SVGAGI. The CDR3 runs to 12 residues. Trimming at V came to 6 bases and at J to 5 bases, leaving 2 bases not matched to a gene.

The J gene is TRBJ2-5, the V gene TRBV14; no clear D gene. With 1 base removed from V and 6 bases from J, the gap between germline ends came to 6 bases. CDR1 is SGHDN, CDR2 FVKESK, per germline. The CDR3 has 12 amino acids. The CDR3 loop is CASSQGAKTQYF. CDR3 coding DNA: TGTGCCAGCAGCCAAGGAGCCAAGACCCAGTACTTC.

The CDR3 nucleotides are TGTGCCAGCAGCTTTAACGGCGGTTTCAGACGTGAGCAGTTCTTC. This gives the protein CASSFNGGFRREQFF. The chain couples TRBV7-2 to TRBJ2-1; D is ambiguous. Per the germline V gene, CDR1 is SGHTA and CDR2 is FQGNSA. The V gene lost 3 bases and the J gene lost 9 bases, with 18 bases spanning the gap. The CDR3 totals 15 residues.

This sequence joins TRBV11-1 and TRBJ2-5; TRBD2 matches 9 bases. CDR1 and CDR2 from the germline V gene are SGHAT and FQDESV (reference sequence). The CDR3 has 15 residues. After removal of 2 bases from V and 5 bases from J, the junction contained 6 bases not matched to a gene. As DNA, the CDR3 is TGTGCCAGCAGCTTATCTAGCGGGAAGAAGGAGACCCAGTACTTC. It is translated as CASSLSSGKKETQYF.

The J gene is TRBJ1-6, the V gene TRBV30; tentative D call: TRBD1 (6 bases). The CDR3 extends over 18 amino acids. CDR1 is GTSNPN, CDR2 SVGIG, per germline (reference sequence). Trimming removed 2 bases from V and 3 bases from J, with 20 bases in between. As DNA, the CDR3 is TGTGCCTGGAGTCCTCGGGGAACAGGGTTGGGCTATAATTCACCCCTCCACTTT. Translation gives CAWSPRGTGLGYNSPLHF.

The J gene is TRBJ1-3, the V gene TRBV18; TRBD1 agrees at 7 bases. Unmatched junction bases numbered 5, after V lost 2 bases and J lost 4 bases. The CDR3 spans 15 residues. Germline CDR1 and CDR2: KGHSH and LQKENI. Here the CDR3 reads CASSPGQASGNTIYF. CDR3 in DNA: TGTGCCAGCTCACCAGGACAGGCCTCAGGAAACACCATATATTTT. Drawing the rest from reference TRBV18 and TRBJ1-3, the complete variable domain is NAGVMQNPRHLVRRRGQEARLRCSPMKGHSHVYWYRQLPEEGLKFMVYLQKENIIDESGMPKERFSAEFPKEGPSILRIQQVVRGDSAAYFCASSPGQASGNTIYFGEGSWLTVV.